The rows below give T cell receptor beta chains drawn from one sample of a study of PD-1 blockade in classical Hodgkin lymphoma. Data came from immunoSEQ multiplex PCR; TCRdb stores just in-frame clones and leaves some out. The sample contains about 24,000 clones, 81% of which appear only once. The source was peripheral blood mononuclear cells (PBMCs), collected before the second cycle of nivolumab. The source is a human donor with classical Hodgkin lymphoma. The conserved cysteine and the conserved F or W are not part of the CDR3 here. The size field is filled for only some rows; it gives once, few, many or a size class.

size | J | V | CDR3
NA | TRBJ2-7 | TRBV27 | ASSLGQGRQY
NA | TRBJ2-3 | TRBV11-3 | ASSLEADTQY
NA | TRBJ2-7 | TRBV11-3 | ASSSGGMRYEQY
few | TRBJ1-3 | TRBV7-9 | ASSFLSGNTIY
NA | TRBJ2-1 | TRBV5-1 | ASSPPTTAYNEQF
few | TRBJ1-2 | TRBV4-1 | ASSRESRDYT
NA | TRBJ1-2 | TRBV28 | ASSKFSGTDYGYT
NA | TRBJ1-3 | TRBV30 | AWREDPGTGRNTIY
NA | TRBJ1-2 | TRBV6-1 | ASSEGRGAIGYT
NA | TRBJ2-7 | TRBV5-1 | ASSVTGEYEQY
NA | TRBJ2-2 | TRBV6-1 | ASRTDRGTGELF
NA | TRBJ1-3 | TRBV5-5 | ASSLRNRAPGNTIY
few | TRBJ1-2 | TRBV2 | ASSPGQQNYGYT
medium-sized | TRBJ2-5 | TRBV2 | ASSEVEVETQY
few | TRBJ1-6 | TRBV7-9 | ASSVQTTGTYNSPLH
few | TRBJ2-2 | TRBV18 | ASSRPGNTGELF
NA | TRBJ2-1 | TRBV5-1 | ASSFQPPEQF
NA | TRBJ2-7 | TRBV2 | ASMDSLGGFDEQY
few | TRBJ2-7 | TRBV10-3 | AIRSSGKSDEQY
few | TRBJ1-2 | TRBV19 | ASSPDQPAGGYT
NA | TRBJ1-1 | TRBV5-4 | ASSFSTDGNTEAF
NA | TRBJ2-1 | TRBV2 | ASSQQTSVLANEQF
NA | TRBJ2-3 | TRBV30 | AWRDIIGTDTQY
NA | TRBJ2-3 | TRBV4-2 | ASSRPGATGGGATQY
NA | TRBJ2-7 | TRBV7-9 | ASSPAGTGGLYEQY
NA | TRBJ2-1 | TRBV14 | ASSQEGDSLSDEQF
few | TRBJ2-1 | TRBV29-1 | SGTPGQGASEQF
few | TRBJ2-2 | TRBV2 | ASSEARGEGELF
NA | TRBJ2-2 | TRBV21-1 | ASSLVYTGLTGELF
NA | TRBJ2-5 | TRBV28 | ASSRQGGAGETQY
NA | TRBJ2-1 | TRBV6-5 | ASRISGISYNEQF
NA | TRBJ2-1 | TRBV27 | ASSLRLAVDNEQF
medium-sized | TRBJ2-5 | TRBV11-2 | ASSLGWETQY